The 9 T cell receptor beta chains below all came from one sample that was sequenced in a study of CD8+ T cells in alopecia areata. It was cDNA, reverse transcribed from extracted RNA, that served as the sequencing template. TCRdb's copy holds only in-frame clones and misses some; the assay was immunoSEQ multiplex PCR. The specimen has about 270,000 clones, none found just once. The sorting of pooled cutaneous lymph node cells relied on CD4, CD8alpha, NKG2D, NKG2ACE and other markers. The sequencing sample was made of CD4+ T cells sorted from a lymph node. These receptors were taken from a C3H/HeJ mouse with alopecia areata. MHC haplotype of the strain: H2-k.

The sample holds a few counts of this clone. The gene names given are mouse names. The read terminates 4 residues before the CDR3 end, so the remaining end is supplied by the germline J gene. The V gene is TRBV13-1, the J gene TRBJ2-4; a weak D match, TRBD2 (8 bases). Trimming stripped 0 bases from V and 1 base from J, with 15 bases between. CDR3 size: 17 residues. Germline CDR1 NSHNY, CDR2 SYGAGN. The covered CDR3 bases are TGTGCCAGCAGTGATGCAGGGGGGGGCGTAGGTCAAAAC. Its protein product is CASSDAGGGVGQN. The entire CDR3 reads CASSDAGGGVGQNTLYF.

This clone appeared a few times. Gene names refer to mouse genes. Other DNA sequences in the same sample also yield this CDR3. CDR3 bases read: TGTGCCAGCAGTGAGTCTGGGGGATATGCT. This sequence encodes CASSESGGYA. The CDR3 in full is CASSESGGYAEQFF. The J gene is TRBJ2-1, the V gene TRBV13-3; 7 nucleotides match TRBD2. Sequencing ends 4 residues short of the CDR3 end; the germline J gene provides the rest. Germline trimming cut 2 bases from V and 4 bases from J; bases unmatched to any gene: 3. The length of the CDR3 is 14 residues. Germline V CDR1 and CDR2: NNHDY, SYVADS.

A note on this clone: Gene and germline names: mouse. The CDR3 extends 3 residues past the end of the read, so its final part is completed from the germline J gene. The same CDR3 is also encoded by other DNA sequences in this sample. The genes are TRBV19 and TRBJ1-6; 9 nucleotides line up with TRBD1. TRBJ1-6 is placed among ORFs of uncertain function. The V and J ends lost 5 bases and 4 bases, in that order; junction bases with no gene match: 1. Looked up from germline, CDR1 is FNHDT and CDR2 is SITEND (reference sequence). This CDR3 is 14 amino acids long. Incomplete CDR3 DNA: TGTGCCAGCAGGGACAGGGGATATAATTCGCCC. It translates to CASRDRGYNSP. The complete CDR3 reads CASRDRGYNSPLYF.

This clone was seen only a few times. Mouse gene names and germline throughout. The read ends 4 residues before the CDR3 terminus; that terminus is restored from the germline J gene. The same CDR3 can be traced to other DNA sequences in this sample. The chain carries TRBV5 and TRBJ2-1; 10 nucleotides align to TRBD1. V lost 2 bases, J lost 4 bases, and 2 bases stayed unmatched. CDR1 and CDR2 from the germline V gene are LGHNA and YNLKQL (reference sequence). The CDR3 contains 15 residues. This chain's CDR3 is CASSQPGQGYAEQFF. CDR3 DNA, as far as it was read: TGTGCCAGCAGCCAACCGGGACAGGGGTATGCT.

With respect to this clone: These gene names are mouse names. The read falls 4 residues short of the CDR3 end, and the missing part is taken from the germline J gene. The chain uses TRBV13-1 and TRBJ2-4; D remains unclear. The CDR3 is 11 amino acids. In germline, CDR1 is NSHNY, CDR2 SYGAGN. The CDR3 region is CASSVRNTLYF. The sequenced part of the CDR3 DNA is TGTGCCAGCAGTGTCAGAAAC.

The sample holds a few counts of this clone. Germline and genes here are mouse. In the same sample, other DNA sequences code for this CDR3. Incomplete CDR3 DNA: TGTGCCAGCAGCCCCGGACTGGGGGGGCGA. Residues: CASSPGLGGR. Given in full, the CDR3 is CASSPGLGGREVFF. This chain joins TRBV5 and TRBJ1-1, with D possibly TRBD1 on 6 matching bases. The CDR3 end lies 4 residues beyond the end of the read and is filled in from the germline J gene. The CDR3 has 14 amino acids. Germline CDR1 is LGHNA and CDR2 is YNLKQL (reference sequence).

This clone was seen a handful of times. The gene names given are mouse names. The read halts 4 residues ahead of the CDR3 end, with the missing end drawn from the germline J gene. This specimen includes other DNA sequences encoding the same CDR3. This chain uses TRBV5 with TRBJ2-5; 7 nucleotides line up with TRBD2. The trim removed 4 bases at V and 3 bases at J, leaving 4 bases unmatched. Per the germline V gene, CDR1 is LGHNA and CDR2 is YNLKQL (reference sequence). CDR3 length: 14 amino acids. The CDR3 is CASSPDWEQDTQYF. The CDR3 bases that were read are TGTGCCAGCAGCCCCGACTGGGAGCAAGAC.

Regarding this clone: The gene names given are mouse names. The CDR3 end is not reached by the read, which stops 4 residues before it; the germline J gene fills it in. The rearrangement links TRBV1 to TRBJ2-3; TRBD1 matches 7 bases. V gave up 2 bases and J gave up 2 bases; unmatched junction bases: 7. CDR3 length: 16 residues. Germline values: CDR1 NSQYPW, CDR2 LRSPGD (reference sequence). The sequenced CDR3 bases are TGCACCTGCAGTGCACATACCGGGACAGATGCAGAA. Its protein is CTCSAHTGTDAE. The CDR3 in its entirety is CTCSAHTGTDAETLYF.

Concerning this clone: The gene names given are mouse names. The read finishes 4 residues shy of the CDR3 end, and the germline J gene is used to complete it. The same CDR3 is also encoded by other DNA sequences in this sample. The chain employs TRBV31 and TRBJ2-2, with 8 positions matching TRBD2. With 0 bases clipped from V and 3 bases from J, the junction kept 3 bases outside the gene matches. Germline V gene lookup returns CDR1 GKSSPN and CDR2 SITVG. This CDR3 has 15 residues. The CDR3 sequence is CAWSLGGRDTGQLYF. Incomplete CDR3 DNA: TGTGCCTGGAGTCTGGGGGGGCGCGACACCGGG.